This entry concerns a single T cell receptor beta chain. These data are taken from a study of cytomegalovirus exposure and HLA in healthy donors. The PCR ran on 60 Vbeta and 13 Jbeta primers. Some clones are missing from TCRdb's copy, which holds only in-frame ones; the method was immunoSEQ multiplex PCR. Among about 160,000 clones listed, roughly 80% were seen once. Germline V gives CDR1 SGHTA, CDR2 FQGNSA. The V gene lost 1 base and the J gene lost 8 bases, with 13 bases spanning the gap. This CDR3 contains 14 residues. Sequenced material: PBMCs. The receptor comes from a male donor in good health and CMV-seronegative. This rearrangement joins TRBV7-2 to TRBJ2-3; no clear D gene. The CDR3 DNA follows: TGTGCCAGCAGCTTAGGCCCCGAACGAGGTACGCAGTATTTT. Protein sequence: CASSLGPERGTQYF.